This T cell receptor beta chain is drawn from a study of blood T cell repertoires in COVID-19. For the study at large: From the United States, Italy and Spain came samples of acute and convalescent COVID-19.

Original data processing: Amplified reference gene primers provided the basis for estimating nucleated cell counts. Sequencing was performed with immunoSEQ multiplex PCR; in TCRdb, only in-frame clones are kept and a portion is missing. The DNA was the basis for D and trimming; V, J and clone size are from that table. The top ten clones hold roughly 0.54% of a sample with some 140,000 clones, under 95% of them seen once. The CDR3 runs 12 residues. V lost 0 bases and J 9 bases, leaving 7 bases between the germline ends. Germline loops: CDR1 SGHRS, CDR2 YFSETQ. This TCR was sampled from a man between 45 and 60 years old with acute or convalescent COVID-19. The sample consisted of peripheral blood. This rearrangement joins TRBV5-1 to TRBJ2-1, with D possibly matching TRBD2 (5 bases). The CDR3 spells CASSLEGSEQFF. For the CDR3, the DNA is TGCGCCAGCAGCTTGGAAGGGAGTGAGCAGTTCTTC.